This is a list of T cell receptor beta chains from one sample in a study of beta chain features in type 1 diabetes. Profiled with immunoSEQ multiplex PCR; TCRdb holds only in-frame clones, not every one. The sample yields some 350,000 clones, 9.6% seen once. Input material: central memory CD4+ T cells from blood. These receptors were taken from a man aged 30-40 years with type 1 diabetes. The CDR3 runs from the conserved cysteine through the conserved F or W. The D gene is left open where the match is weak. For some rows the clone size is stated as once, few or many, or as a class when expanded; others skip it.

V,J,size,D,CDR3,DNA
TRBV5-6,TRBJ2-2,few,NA,CASSLAVRRGTGELFF,TGTGCCAGCAGCTTGGCCGTCCGGAGGGGGACCGGGGAGCTGTTTTTT
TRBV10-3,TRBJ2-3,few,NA,CAMQGTGTDTQYF,TGTGCCATGCAGGGGACCGGCACAGATACGCAGTATTTT
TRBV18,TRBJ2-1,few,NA,CASSPQGSAYNEQFF,TGTGCCAGCTCACCACAAGGGAGCGCCTACAATGAGCAGTTCTTC
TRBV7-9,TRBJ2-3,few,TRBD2,CASSLGLAGVADTQYF,TGTGCCAGCAGCCTCGGCCTAGCGGGAGTTGCAGATACGCAGTATTTT
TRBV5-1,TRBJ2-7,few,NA,CASSFGGGGYEQYF,TGCGCCAGCAGCTTTGGAGGAGGGGGATACGAGCAGTACTTC
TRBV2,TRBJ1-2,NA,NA,CASSPRSQLMDGYTF,TGTGCCAGCAGCCCTCGGTCCCAGCTTATGGATGGCTACACCTTC
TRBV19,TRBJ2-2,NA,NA,CASRGGRGPTTGELFF,TGTGCCAGTAGAGGAGGGCGAGGTCCGACCACCGGGGAGCTGTTTTTT
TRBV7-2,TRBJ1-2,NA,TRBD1,CASSLAATGEYSGYTF,TGTGCCAGCAGCTTAGCGGCTACAGGGGAATATAGTGGCTACACCTTC
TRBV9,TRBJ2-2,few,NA,CASSEPDTGELFF,TGTGCCAGCAGCGAACCGGACACCGGGGAGCTGTTTTTT
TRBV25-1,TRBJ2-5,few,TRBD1,CASSTTGQETQYF,TGTGCCAGCAGCACGACAGGGCAGGAGACCCAGTACTTC
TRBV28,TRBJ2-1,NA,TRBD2,CASGSGSVPYNEQFF,TGTGCCAGCGGAAGCGGGAGCGTCCCTTATAATGAGCAGTTCTTC
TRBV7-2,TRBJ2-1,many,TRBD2,CASSSMGLASNEQFF,TGTGCCAGCAGCTCAATGGGACTAGCTTCGAATGAGCAGTTCTTC
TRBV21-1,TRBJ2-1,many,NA,CASSKKTGLNEQFF,TGTGCCAGCAGCAAAAAGACAGGGTTAAATGAGCAGTTCTTC
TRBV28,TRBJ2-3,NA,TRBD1,CASSPTDRDLTDTQYF,TGTGCCAGCAGCCCGACCGACAGGGACCTCACAGATACGCAGTATTTT
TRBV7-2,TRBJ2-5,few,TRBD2,CASSLSGTSGQETQYF,TGTGCCAGCAGCTTGTCCGGGACTAGCGGCCAAGAGACCCAGTACTTC
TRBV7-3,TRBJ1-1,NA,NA,CASSLTPLGPNTEAFF,TGTGCCAGCAGCTTAACCCCTCTGGGACCGAACACTGAAGCTTTCTTT
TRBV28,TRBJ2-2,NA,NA,CASSRPPSITGELFF,TGTGCCAGCAGTCGCCCACCTAGCATCACCGGGGAGCTGTTTTTT
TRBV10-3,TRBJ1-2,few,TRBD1,CAISAAQTGAGYGYTF,TGTGCCATCAGTGCCGCTCAAACAGGGGCGGGCTATGGCTACACCTTC